One sample yielded the 14 T cell receptor beta chains listed below, sequenced in a study of Graves' ophthalmopathy and Graves' hyperthyroidism. From RNA, the CDR3 regions of TCR beta chains were amplified and sequenced. Second-round multiplex PCR came after a first-round RT-PCR that employed HTBI primers. TCRdb re-called the multiplex PCR reads through MiXCR, storing one row per CDR3 protein. This table has hundreds of thousands of distinct CDR3 sequences, around 42% appearing once. What was sequenced was peripheral blood. All receptors derive from an adult man with Graves' ophthalmopathy.

This chain joins TRBV7-2 and TRBJ2-2; the D is unclear. Germline assignment: CDR1 SGHTA and CDR2 FQGNSA. The CDR3 contains 12 residues. With 8 bases removed from V and 7 bases from J, the gap between germline ends came to 11 bases. CDR3 region: CASSVDGGELFF. The CDR3 coding sequence is TGTGCCAGCTCAGTCGACGGCGGGGAGCTGTTTTTT.

This rearrangement joins TRBV27 to TRBJ1-1, with D perhaps matching TRBD1 (6 bases). Germline V gene data show CDR1 as MNHEY and CDR2 as SMNVEV (reference sequence). V was pared by 5 bases and J by 3 bases, with 10 bases between. This CDR3 has 13 amino acids. The CDR3, as DNA: TGTGCCAGCAGTATCCCAGGGGACACTGAAGCTTTCTTT. The encoded protein is CASSIPGDTEAFF.

This chain links TRBV27 with TRBJ2-5; 9 bases agree with TRBD2. CDR1 and CDR2 (germline): MNHEY, SMNVEV (reference sequence). The CDR3 spans 15 residues. Trimming cost V 5 bases and J 3 bases; bases outside gene matches: 7. CDR3 DNA: TGTGCCAGCAGTAGCAGAGCTAGCGGGGAAGAGACCCAGTACTTC. Its translation: CASSSRASGEETQYF.

CDR3 in DNA: TGTGCCAGCAGTGACAGCCACAATCAGCCCCAGCATTTT. This translates into CASSDSHNQPQHF. V usage is TRBV2 and J usage is TRBJ1-5; D not certain. The CDR3 is made up of 13 amino acids. Germline CDR1 is SNHLY and CDR2 is FYNNEI. Trimming cost V 3 bases and J 3 bases, with 6 bases left between them.

The J gene is TRBJ1-2, the V gene TRBV4-2, with TRBD1 matching 8 bases. V shed 1 base and J 6 bases; nucleotides not matched to a gene: 7. Per the germline V gene, CDR1 is LGHNA and CDR2 is YNFKEQ. The CDR3 has 15 amino acids. CDR3 DNA sequence: TGTGCCAGCAGCCAAGCGGCTAGGACAGGGAATGGCTACACCTTC. Amino acids: CASSQAARTGNGYTF.

This chain uses TRBV20-1 with TRBJ1-5; 7 bases agree with TRBD1. Per the germline V gene, CDR1 is DFQATT and CDR2 is SNEGSKA (reference sequence). This CDR3 comprises 15 residues. V lost 0 bases to trimming and J lost 4 bases; unmatched junction nucleotides: 6. In DNA, the CDR3 is TGCAGTGCTAGAGATGGGACAGTCGGGAATCAGCCCCAGCATTTT. Translated: CSARDGTVGNQPQHF.

The rearrangement uses TRBV2 and TRBJ1-5; TRBD1 agrees at 7 bases. The CDR3 loop spans 13 amino acids. The J segment lost 14 bases and the V segment lost 6 bases, leaving 13 bases of the junction unmatched. Germline CDR1 SNHLY, CDR2 FYNNEI. CDR3 protein: CASRRDSSLAEHF. As DNA, the CDR3 is TGTGCCAGCAGGCGGGACAGTAGTCTGGCGGAGCATTTT.

This rearrangement joins TRBV9 to TRBJ2-5, with 10 bases aligning to TRBD1. CDR1 SGDLS and CDR2 YYNGEE come from the germline V gene. V was clipped by 3 bases and J by 5 bases; unmatched bases: 4. The CDR3 has 14 amino acids. CDR3 DNA sequence: TGTGCCAGCAGCGCAGGACAGGGGGGGGAGACCCAGTACTTC. Translation gives CASSAGQGGETQYF. Full variable domain (outside the CDR3, taken from reference TRBV9 and TRBJ2-5): DSGVTQTPKHLITATGQRVTLRCSPRSGDLSVYWYQQSLDQGLQFLIQYYNGEERAKGNILERFSAQQFPDLHSELNLSSLELGDSALYFCASSAGQGGETQYFGPGTRLLVL.

The V and J genes are TRBV24-1 and TRBJ2-7, with 9 nucleotides matching TRBD1. This CDR3 has 15 amino acids. The V and J ends lost 2 bases and 7 bases, in that order; junction bases with no gene match: 8. Germline V gene data show CDR1 as KGHDR and CDR2 as SFDVKD. The CDR3 here is CATSDSGQGRSEQYF. The CDR3 DNA reads TGTGCCACCAGTGATTCGGGACAGGGTAGGAGTGAGCAGTACTTC.

This clonotype was counted only a few times. This chain connects TRBV11-3 to TRBJ2-7; D perhaps matches TRBD1 (6 bases). CDR1 is SGHNT and CDR2 is YENEEA in the germline V gene. The V end lost 6 bases, the J end lost 9 bases, and 21 bases lay between the germline ends. The CDR3 covers 14 residues. The DNA for the CDR3 is TGTGCCAGCAGACTAGAGTGGGACAAAACTACGCAGTACTTC. This translates into CASRLEWDKTTQYF.

The chain recombines TRBV5-4 with TRBJ2-7; D not resolved. The CDR3 totals 14 residues. The V gene's germline CDR1 is SGHNT and CDR2 YYREEE (reference sequence). V gave up 2 bases and J gave up 3 bases, with 12 bases separating them. CDR3 in amino acids: CASSLAHGSYEQYF. The CDR3 DNA sequence: TGTGCCAGCAGCTTAGCACACGGTAGCTACGAGCAGTACTTC.

The chain has TRBV5-8 and TRBJ2-7; TRBD1 matches 9 bases. The trim removed 5 bases at V and 3 bases at J, leaving 6 bases unmatched. Germline CDR1 and CDR2: SGHTS and YDEGEE. The CDR3 spans 14 residues. Here the CDR3 reads CASSPWDRVYEQYF. In DNA, the CDR3 is TGTGCCAGCAGTCCCTGGGACAGGGTCTACGAGCAGTACTTC.

This clonotype has more than one count but fewer than ten. V is TRBV20-1 and J is TRBJ2-5; D is possibly TRBD1 (5 bases). The germline V gene encodes CDR1 DFQATT and CDR2 SNEGSKA (reference sequence). Trimming left V 3 bases short and J 1 base short, with 15 bases between. This CDR3 has 15 residues. CDR3 protein: CSASQGLLSQETQYF. The CDR3 coding sequence is TGCAGTGCTAGCCAGGGTTTGCTAAGCCAAGAGACCCAGTACTTC.

The gene calls are TRBV5-1 and TRBJ2-7; D call uncertain. Trimming shortened V by 4 bases and J by 1 base, and 12 bases separated the two germline ends. The CDR3 loop spans 14 amino acids. The germline V gene has CDR1 SGHRS and CDR2 YFSETQ. The CDR3 DNA is TGCGCCAGCAGCCTCATAGTTGGATCCTACGAGCAGTACTTC. Its protein product is CASSLIVGSYEQYF.